The rows below give T cell receptor beta chains drawn from one sample of a study of shared clonotypes between healthy human individuals. The table came from immunoSEQ multiplex PCR; TCRdb's copy has only in-frame clones and leaves some out. The sample has about 520,000 clones, 90% to 96% seen once. Input material: naive CD4+ T cells sorted from blood. The receptor set was obtained from a woman aged 25 to 45 in good health. The CDR3 runs from the conserved cysteine through the conserved F or W. The order of the fields is J gene, V gene, D gene, clone size, CDR3 DNA, CDR3 protein. A D gene is named only where the DNA matches it firmly. Some rows have no size entry. The others give once, few or many, or a class for an expanded clone.

TRBJ2-1,TRBV5-1,.,.,TGCGCCAGCAGGAAACCTTGGGATGAGCAGTTCTTC,CASRKPWDEQFF
TRBJ2-1,TRBV6-5,TRBD2,.,TGTGCCAGCAGACTTTCAGGGAGGGAAAGTGAGCAGTTCTTC,CASRLSGRESEQFF
TRBJ2-7,TRBV11-2,.,.,TGTGCCAGCAGCCCTGACAGGCTTTCCTACGAGCAGTACTTC,CASSPDRLSYEQYF
TRBJ2-5,TRBV2,.,.,TGTGCCAGCAGCCGATTGCAGGGGTCAGAGACCCAGTACTTC,CASSRLQGSETQYF
TRBJ1-6,TRBV28,.,.,TGTGCCAGCAGTTTGGAGCCGATTCTGACCCTCCACTTT,CASSLEPILTLHF
TRBJ2-7,TRBV4-1,.,.,TGCGCCAGCAGCCAAGAACAAATCTCCTACGAGCAGTACTTC,CASSQEQISYEQYF
TRBJ1-1,TRBV4-1,.,.,TGCGCCAGCTCATCCGAAACGACAAGGGGCCTGAACACTGAAGCTTTCTTT,CASSSETTRGLNTEAFF
TRBJ1-4,TRBV28,TRBD1,once,TGTGCCAGCTTCGAAGGACAGGCCGTCGGAAAACTGTTTTTT,CASFEGQAVGKLFF
TRBJ1-3,TRBV6-5,.,.,TGTGCCAGCAGTTCATCGATCTCTGGAAACACCATATATTTT,CASSSSISGNTIYF
TRBJ1-1,TRBV5-1,.,.,TGCGCCAGCAGGCGGGACGGACTGAACACTGAAGCTTTCTTT,CASRRDGLNTEAFF
TRBJ2-7,TRBV4-3,TRBD2,.,TGCGCCAGCAGCCAAGACAGCCCCAAGACTAGCATCTTCTACGAGCAGTACTTC,CASSQDSPKTSIFYEQYF
TRBJ2-2,TRBV21-1,.,.,TGTGCCAGCAGCAAGAAACAGGGAGCCACCTGGACCGGGGAGCTGTTTTTT,CASSKKQGATWTGELFF
TRBJ2-2,TRBV7-9,.,.,TGTGCCAGCAGCTTAGCCGGAACCGGGGAGCTGTTTTTT,CASSLAGTGELFF
TRBJ2-1,TRBV14,.,.,TGTGCCAGCAGCCAAGTGAGGGTAGGTGAGCAGTTCTTC,CASSQVRVGEQFF
TRBJ1-3,TRBV11-3,.,.,TGTGCCAGCAGAGTAGGACCTGGAAACACCATATATTTT,CASRVGPGNTIYF
TRBJ1-1,TRBV29-1,.,.,TGCAGCGTTGATTGGGAGGCCACTGAAGCTTTCTTT,CSVDWEATEAFF
TRBJ1-5,TRBV6-1,TRBD1,.,TGTGCCAGCCGGAAGACAGGGAGCAATCAGCCCCAGCATTTT,CASRKTGSNQPQHF
TRBJ2-7,TRBV7-2,.,.,TGTGCCAGCAGCTTAGTGGGTGAGGTAATCGGGGACGAGCAGTACTTC,CASSLVGEVIGDEQYF
TRBJ2-1,TRBV15,.,.,TGTGCCACCAGCAGAGTTGGGGTCAATGAGCAGTTCTTC,CATSRVGVNEQFF
TRBJ2-1,TRBV5-1,TRBD2,.,TGCGCCAGCAGCTCCGGGGGGTTTAGTGAGCAGTTCTTC,CASSSGGFSEQFF
TRBJ2-2,TRBV6-1,.,once,TGTGCCAGCAGTGAACCAGGGAAATCGACCGGGGAGCTGTTTTTT,CASSEPGKSTGELFF
TRBJ2-2,TRBV12-5,.,once,TGTGCTAGTGGCCAGACCGGGTCCTTCACTCTTAACACCGGGGAGCTGTTTTTT,CASGQTGSFTLNTGELFF
TRBJ2-7,TRBV6-1,.,.,TGTGCCAGCAGTGCAAGACAGGATACCAAGCAGTACTTC,CASSARQDTKQYF
TRBJ2-1,TRBV5-1,.,.,TGCGCCAGCAGCGTCTCAGGACAGAGCCAATACAATGAGCAGTTCTTC,CASSVSGQSQYNEQFF
TRBJ2-1,TRBV28,.,.,TGTGCCAGCACCGATGGGGGCGCTACCAATAACAATGAGCAGTTCTTC,CASTDGGATNNNEQFF
TRBJ2-7,TRBV6-6,.,once,TGTGCCACCAAAGATGGTCCAGGGGTTAACGAGCAGTACTTC,CATKDGPGVNEQYF
TRBJ1-1,TRBV10-3,TRBD1,.,TGTGCCATCAGTGAGCGCCTCGGACAGGCGAACACTGAAGCTTTCTTT,CAISERLGQANTEAFF
TRBJ1-2,TRBV6-4,.,.,TGTGCCAGCAGTGACCCCCGGGACCTTGAAGGTACAAACTATGGCTACACCTTC,CASSDPRDLEGTNYGYTF
TRBJ2-3,TRBV7-8,.,.,TGTGCCAGCAGCTTAGTTCCCCGGGGGTACACAGATACGCAGTATTTT,CASSLVPRGYTDTQYF
TRBJ2-1,TRBV28,.,.,TGTGCCACCTCTGTCCATCCTGAGCAGTTCTTC,CATSVHPEQFF
TRBJ2-1,TRBV18,TRBD2,once,TGTGCCAGCTCACCACCCTTACCTAGCGGGAAAGAGAATGAGCAGTTCTTC,CASSPPLPSGKENEQFF
TRBJ1-6,TRBV30,.,.,TGTGCCTGGAGTGTATTAGAGGCGAGGGATTCACCCCTCCACTTT,CAWSVLEARDSPLHF
TRBJ2-2,TRBV28,TRBD1,.,TGTGCCATTCACAACAGGGGTTCCGGGGAGCTGTTTTTT,CAIHNRGSGELFF
TRBJ2-1,TRBV30,TRBD2,.,TGTGCCTGGAGAAGCGGGGACTATTACAATGAGCAGTTCTTC,CAWRSGDYYNEQFF
TRBJ2-1,TRBV30,TRBD2,.,TGTGCCTGGAGTAGTCTAGCGGCATCCTACAATGAGCAGTTCTTC,CAWSSLAASYNEQFF
TRBJ1-6,TRBV28,TRBD1,.,TGTGCCAGCAGTAACCAGGGACAGGGTAACTCACCCCTCCACTTT,CASSNQGQGNSPLHF
TRBJ2-7,TRBV28,.,.,TGTGCCAGCAGTTCATACAGGGAACGTCCCGACGAGCAGTACTTC,CASSSYRERPDEQYF
TRBJ2-1,TRBV18,TRBD1,.,TGTGCCAGCTCGGGACAGGAACGGTACAATGAGCAGTTCTTC,CASSGQERYNEQFF
TRBJ2-3,TRBV29-1,.,.,TGCAGCGTTGAAGAGACTAGTGGTACAGATACGCAGTATTTT,CSVEETSGTDTQYF
TRBJ1-1,TRBV5-1,.,.,TGCGCCAGCAGCTTGGCTACAGGGAGGACTGAAGCTTTCTTT,CASSLATGRTEAFF
TRBJ2-3,TRBV11-2,TRBD2,.,TGTGCCAGCAGCTTCACTAGCGGGAGTCCAGATACGCAGTATTTT,CASSFTSGSPDTQYF
TRBJ1-3,TRBV30,.,.,TGTGCCTGGAGTGTTGTACAACCCGCACACACCATATATTTT,CAWSVVQPAHTIYF